Each of the 26 T cell receptor beta chains below was sequenced from the same sample in a study of post-analysis software for immune sequencing data. Study-wide results and caveats: In patients, TRBV5-6, TRBV5-1 and TRBV20-1 belonged to five or six TRBV segments found more frequently than in controls.

Unique molecular identifiers tagged the TCR beta cDNA libraries. TCRdb re-derived calls from the PCR reads in MiXCR, one entry per CDR3 protein. Among roughly 600,000 distinct CDR3 sequences listed, around 47% were seen once. For these TCRs, the target antigens are not known. Sequencing was carried out using blood. The receptor set was obtained from a girl aged 10 to 17 with multiple sclerosis.

The chain carries TRBV5-4 and TRBJ2-2; D is uncertain. CDR3 size: 14 residues. Trimming pared 4 bases from V and 2 bases from J, leaving 9 bases between. Germline V CDR1 and CDR2: SGHNT, YYREEE (reference sequence). CDR3 sequence (DNA): TGTGCCAGCAGCCCGGACGGTAACACCGGGGAGCTGTTTTTT. Translated: CASSPDGNTGELFF.

This clonotype was detected a few times. The V and J genes are TRBV11-3 and TRBJ2-1, with D perhaps matching TRBD2 (5 bases). Germline V CDR1 and CDR2: SGHNT, YENEEA. This CDR3 contains 15 residues. The V end lost 0 bases, the J end lost 7 bases, and 13 bases lay between the germline ends. CDR3 nucleotides: TGTGCCAGCAGCTTAGACGGGAAGTACATTAATGAGCAGTTCTTC. Translated, it gives CASSLDGKYINEQFF.

This chain uses TRBV27 with TRBJ2-7; no clear D. Germline V gives CDR1 MNHEY, CDR2 SMNVEV (reference sequence). Trimming shortened V by 0 bases and J by 3 bases, and 9 bases separated the two germline ends. This CDR3 comprises 14 residues. CDR3 sequence: CASSLSGNHYEQYF. The CDR3 region has the DNA TGTGCCAGCAGTTTATCAGGAAACCACTACGAGCAGTACTTC.

The J gene is TRBJ1-5, the V gene TRBV4-1; tentatively, D is TRBD1 (6 bases). The CDR3 covers 17 residues. Germline CDR1 is MGHRA and CDR2 is YSYEKL. V was trimmed by 4 bases and J by 1 base, leaving 17 bases between them. The CDR3 loop reads CASSPGRGAGSNQPQHF. In DNA form, the CDR3 reads TGCGCCAGCAGCCCAGGGCGGGGGGCGGGAAGCAATCAGCCCCAGCATTTT.

This chain uses TRBV4-2 with TRBJ1-1; TRBD1 matches 9 bases. The CDR3 is 16 residues long. Germline V gives CDR1 LGHNA, CDR2 YNFKEQ. Germline trimming cut 0 bases from V and 7 bases from J; bases unmatched to any gene: 9. In DNA form, the CDR3 reads TGTGCCAGCAGCCAAGACTGGGGGACAGGGAGCCTTGAAGCTTTCTTT. Protein product: CASSQDWGTGSLEAFF.

The rearrangement uses TRBV7-8 and TRBJ1-1; no firm D call. Germline assignment: CDR1 SGHVS and CDR2 FQNEAQ. The CDR3 sequence is 13 residues long. Trimming shortened V by 5 bases and J by 1 base, and 8 bases separated the two germline ends. In DNA, the CDR3 is TGTGCCAGCAGCCCATGGTCGAACACTGAAGCTTTCTTT. This sequence encodes CASSPWSNTEAFF.

This clonotype turned up a few times. This sequence joins TRBV29-1 and TRBJ2-1, with D possibly being TRBD1 (6 bases). Trimming stripped 7 bases from V and 1 base from J, with 11 bases between. The CDR3 is made up of 13 amino acids. Germline CDR1 and CDR2: SQVTM and ANQGSEA. The CDR3 loop reads CSGGRGSYNEQFF. CDR3 in DNA: TGCAGCGGGGGCAGGGGTTCCTACAATGAGCAGTTCTTC.

This rearrangement joins TRBV5-1 to TRBJ1-1, with D tentatively TRBD1 (6 bases). The V end lost 3 bases, the J end lost 4 bases, and 10 bases lay between the germline ends. The CDR3 contains 13 residues. Germline assignment: CDR1 SGHRS and CDR2 YFSETQ. The CDR3 region is CASSSGGVTEAFF. CDR3 in DNA: TGCGCCAGCAGCTCGGGGGGCGTCACTGAAGCTTTCTTT.

This clonotype has just a few counts. This chain links TRBV7-2 with TRBJ2-5, with 13 nucleotides matching TRBD2. J lost 4 bases, V lost 4 bases, and 9 bases had no gene match. CDR3 size: 17 residues. Looked up from germline, CDR1 is SGHTA and CDR2 is FQGNSA. DNA for the CDR3: TGTGCCAGCAGCTGGGGGACTAGCGGGGCCGTGATAGAGACCCAGTACTTC. It yields the protein CASSWGTSGAVIETQYF.

The chain uses TRBV12-3 or TRBV12-4 and TRBJ2-5; TRBD2 might be the D (6 bases). The ends were cut back, 5 bases at V and 11 bases at J, with 27 bases in the middle. This CDR3 has 16 amino acids. The CDR3 is CASSKPYRDSNAGQYF. In DNA, the CDR3 is TGTGCCAGCAGTAAACCCTACCGGGATTCCAACGCGGGGCAGTACTTC.

This clonotype appeared a few times. The chain joins TRBV12-3 or TRBV12-4 to TRBJ1-4, with D possibly being TRBD1 (6 bases). The length of the CDR3 is 13 residues. The CDR3 DNA sequence: TGTGTCCTAGGGGGGGCAGGTACTGAAAAACTGTTTTTT. Translating gives CVLGGAGTEKLFF.

V gene TRBV18 combines with J gene TRBJ2-7; D is unresolved. The V and J ends lost 1 base and 3 bases respectively, with 10 bases between them. The CDR3 spans 14 residues. Germline V CDR1 and CDR2: KGHSH, LQKENI. The CDR3 DNA reads TGTGCCAGCTCACCACAAAGTATCGACTACGAGCAGTACTTC. This sequence encodes CASSPQSIDYEQYF.

This clonotype has only a few counts. The J gene is TRBJ1-2, the V gene TRBV10-3; TRBD1 is a possible D gene (6 bases). CDR3 length: 16 amino acids. V dropped 0 bases and J dropped 5 bases, with 16 bases sitting between them. From germline, CDR1 is ENHRY and CDR2 SYGVKD. CDR3 in DNA: TGTGCCATCAGTGAGTCTCGACAGGCACCAAATTATGGCTACACCTTC. Its protein product is CAISESRQAPNYGYTF.

With regard to this clonotype: Likely a read error: the CDR3 ends without its conserved phenylalanine or tryptophan. The limits of the CDR3 on the DNA are not certain, so only TCRdb's listed CDR3 is given. The rearrangement joins TRBV5-8 to TRBJ2-5. The germline gives CDR1 SGHTS, CDR2 YDEGEE. The CDR3 region is 11 residues in length, termini included. The CDR3 here is CASSLDSHWYL.

This chain links TRBV20-1 with TRBJ2-7, with TRBD1 as a possible D gene (6 bases). CDR1 and CDR2 from the germline V gene are DFQATT and SNEGSKA (reference sequence). Trimming took 6 bases from V and 0 from J, leaving 12 bases between them. The CDR3 covers 13 residues. For the CDR3, the DNA is TGCAGTGCCCCCCGAGGGGGCTCCTACGAGCAGTACTTC. This encodes CSAPRGGSYEQYF.

This clonotype was seen only once. This sequence joins TRBV7-9 and TRBJ2-7; no clear D. Per the germline V gene, CDR1 is SEHNR and CDR2 is FQNEAQ (reference sequence). This CDR3 is built from 15 residues. Deletions cut 1 base from V and 6 bases from J, with 16 bases between. The CDR3 DNA reads TGTGCCAGCAGCTTAGTAGCTGTGTCTGGGCCCGAGCAGTACTTC. This translates into CASSLVAVSGPEQYF.

The gene calls are TRBV12-3 or TRBV12-4 and TRBJ1-2, with 8 bases aligning to TRBD1. This CDR3 comprises 13 residues. V trimming: 5 bases; J trimming: 7 bases; junction bases outside the gene matches: 6. The chain's CDR3 is CASSRTGIGGYTF. The DNA of the CDR3 is TGTGCCAGCAGTCGGACAGGGATAGGTGGCTACACCTTC.

The sample holds many counts of this clonotype. The chain combines TRBV7-3 with TRBJ2-1; no firm D call. Trimming left V 5 bases short and J 2 bases short, with 7 bases between. CDR1 and CDR2 (germline): SGHTA, FQGTGA. The CDR3 runs to 13 residues. The CDR3 sequence: CASSPRPYNEQFF. The DNA of the CDR3 is TGTGCCAGCAGCCCCAGGCCCTACAATGAGCAGTTCTTC.

This clonotype turned up a few times. The CDR3 loop is CASSRGLAGGFYEQYF. The CDR3 DNA follows: TGCGCCAGCAGCCGAGGACTAGCGGGAGGTTTCTACGAGCAGTACTTC. The chain recombines TRBV4-1 with TRBJ2-7; 14 bases are shared with TRBD2. In germline, CDR1 is MGHRA, CDR2 YSYEKL. The ends lost 4 bases at V and 3 bases at J; junction bases unmatched: 5. This CDR3 is 16 amino acids long.

This clonotype was detected a few times. The J gene is TRBJ2-1, the V gene TRBV12-5; no clear D. Germline lookup yields CDR1 LGHNT and CDR2 FRNRAP. There are 13 residues in the CDR3. Trimming stripped 3 bases from V and 5 bases from J, with 8 bases between. CDR3 DNA sequence: TGTGCTAGTGGTTTTGGCTCTAACAATGAGCAGTTCTTC. This translates into CASGFGSNNEQFF.

This clonotype was detected a few times. V is TRBV5-1 and J is TRBJ2-3; 7 nucleotides line up with TRBD2. This CDR3 contains 16 residues. Germline V gene data show CDR1 as SGHRS and CDR2 as YFSETQ. V shed 0 bases, J shed 4 bases, and the junction held 8 bases outside the gene matches. CDR3 nucleotides: TGCGCCAGCAGCTTGGCCGGCGGGAGTAGGGCAGATACGCAGTATTTT. Its protein is CASSLAGGSRADTQYF.

This clonotype came up a few times. This sequence joins TRBV27 and TRBJ1-2; D remains ambiguous. This CDR3 region has 12 residues. The germline V gene encodes CDR1 MNHEY and CDR2 SMNVEV (reference sequence). Trimming removed 4 bases from V and 7 bases from J, with 10 bases in between. Here the CDR3 DNA reads TGTGCCAGCAGTTCTGGGAAAGCTGGCTACACCTTC. Translating gives CASSSGKAGYTF.

In its sample, this clonotype was seen once. The chain carries TRBV29-1 and TRBJ2-1; the match to TRBD2 covers 14 bases. The ends lost 8 bases at V and 6 bases at J; junction bases unmatched: 9. The germline gives CDR1 SQVTM, CDR2 ANQGSEA. This CDR3 contains 15 residues. CDR3 amino acids: CSMAKGLAGVNEQFF. The CDR3 DNA is TGCAGCATGGCTAAGGGACTAGCGGGAGTCAATGAGCAGTTCTTC.

This clonotype was recorded a few times. The chain combines TRBV6-5 with TRBJ1-6, with D unclear. The V end was cut by 3 bases, the J end by 3 bases, with 15 bases between. The CDR3 runs to 17 residues. Germline CDR1 MNHEY, CDR2 SVGAGI. The CDR3 DNA sequence: TGTGCCAGCAGTTATCTTAGCGCCGGGCTCTATAATTCACCCCTCCACTTT. Protein sequence: CASSYLSAGLYNSPLHF.

V is TRBV7-8 and J is TRBJ1-2; possibly TRBD1 for D (5 bases). Germline assignment: CDR1 SGHVS and CDR2 FQNEAQ. Trimming left V 5 bases short and J 10 bases short, with 20 bases between. This CDR3 is built from 14 residues. The CDR3 is CASSRSGTSRDYTF. DNA of the CDR3: TGTGCCAGCAGCCGAAGTGGGACTTCTAGGGACTACACCTTC.

This clonotype was counted a few times. The chain combines TRBV6-5 with TRBJ2-7; TRBD1 agrees at 7 bases. The CDR3 runs to 15 residues. V gave up 6 bases and J gave up 0 bases; unmatched junction bases: 8. CDR1 is MNHEY and CDR2 is SVGAGI in the germline V gene. The CDR3 loop is CASSRDSLSSYEQYF. The CDR3 DNA reads as TGTGCCAGCAGCCGGGACAGCTTGAGCTCCTACGAGCAGTACTTC.